A single sample is the source of the 27 T cell receptor beta chains below, sequenced in a study of early T cells in non-severe SARS-CoV-2 infection. From the 5' RACE reads, TCRdb called clonotypes with MiXCR, one entry per CDR3 protein. Of 25,000 to 30,000 distinct CDR3 sequences in the sample, approximately 6% were seen once. The specimen was whole blood. These receptors were taken from an adult who was a healthcare worker with PCR-confirmed SARS-CoV-2 infection or an uninfected control (not recorded which).

This clonotype has at least ten counts. This chain links TRBV4-3 with TRBJ2-1, with 8 bases identical to TRBD2. Germline V lookup: CDR1 LGHNA, CDR2 YSLEER. The CDR3 has 16 residues. The ends lost 0 bases at V and 8 bases at J; junction bases unmatched: 9. CDR3 bases: TGCGCCAGCAGCCAAGATGCCAGCGGGGGAGTCTATGAGCAGTTCTTC. It encodes CASSQDASGGVYEQFF.

This clonotype was observed at least ten times. The chain is built from TRBV4-3 and TRBJ1-6; 7 nucleotides line up with TRBD1. J lost 0 bases, V lost 2 bases, and 19 bases had no gene match. The CDR3 is 22 residues long. From germline, CDR1 is LGHNA and CDR2 YSLEER. The CDR3 region is CASSQHLQGPSRRSSYNSPLHF. As DNA, the CDR3 is TGCGCCAGCAGCCAACACTTACAGGGGCCCTCTCGACGTAGCTCCTATAATTCACCCCTCCACTTT.

This clonotype came up many times. The chain has TRBV19 and TRBJ2-1, with D perhaps assigned TRBD1 or TRBD2 (5 bases each). The CDR3 loop spans 14 amino acids. The germline V and J ends were trimmed by 6 bases and 3 bases, with 12 bases remaining between them. Germline loops: CDR1 LNHDA, CDR2 SQIVND (reference sequence). CDR3 DNA: TGTGCCAGTAGCCCCGGGACGTACTACAATGAGCAGTTCTTC. Translation gives CASSPGTYYNEQFF. The whole variable domain, filled in from reference TRBV19 and TRBJ2-1, reads DGGITQSPKYLFRKEGQNVTLSCEQNLNHDAMYWYRQDPGQGLRLIYYSQIVNDFQKGDIAEGYSVSREKKESFPLTVTSAQKNPTAFYLCASSPGTYYNEQFFGPGTRLTVL.

This clonotype has ten or more counts. The gene calls are TRBV6-6 and TRBJ2-2; 8 bases match TRBD1. The CDR3 totals 14 residues. The J segment lost 15 bases and the V segment lost 2 bases, leaving 11 bases of the junction unmatched. Germline CDR1 is MNHNY and CDR2 is SVGAGI (reference sequence). The CDR3 DNA sequence: TGTGCCAGCAGTTACGCCTGGACAGGGTTAATGTTGTTTTTT. This encodes CASSYAWTGLMLFF.

This clonotype was counted many times. The V gene is TRBV11-3, the J gene TRBJ2-3, with 7 bases fitting TRBD1. This CDR3 region has 16 residues. Per germline, CDR1 SGHNT and CDR2 YENEEA. Trimming at V came to 5 bases and at J to 2 bases, leaving 10 bases not matched to a gene. CDR3 loop: CASSLGQVINTDTQYF. Here the CDR3 DNA reads TGTGCCAGCAGCCTCGGACAGGTTATTAACACAGATACGCAGTATTTT. The full variable domain, in which reference TRBV11-3 and TRBJ2-3 provide the parts outside the CDR3, is EAGVVQSPRYKIIEKKQPVAFWCNPISGHNTLYWYLQNLGQGPELLIRYENEEAVDDSQLPKDRFSAERLKGVDSTLKIQPAELGDSAVYLCASSLGQVINTDTQYFGPGTRLTVL.

This clonotype has a count of ten or more. The chain links TRBV7-2 to TRBJ2-1; no clear D gene. Trimming cost V 6 bases and J 10 bases, with 13 bases left between them. The CDR3 has 12 amino acids. From germline, CDR1 is SGHTA and CDR2 FQGNSA. The CDR3 region is CASSLLLAEQFF. The CDR3 DNA sequence: TGTGCCAGCAGTCTACTGCTGGCGGAGCAGTTCTTC.

A few counts support this clonotype. V gene TRBV7-6 combines with J gene TRBJ2-1; D is perhaps TRBD2 (5 bases). The CDR3 length is 13 residues. Trimming removed 3 bases from V and 6 bases from J, with 9 bases in between. The germline V gene has CDR1 SGHVS and CDR2 FNYEAQ. In nucleotides, the CDR3 is TGTGCCAGCAGCTTGAGGGAACTCAATGAGCAGTTCTTC. Translated, it gives CASSLRELNEQFF.

The rearrangement links TRBV19 to TRBJ1-5; possible D gene TRBD1, 6 bases. This CDR3 comprises 15 residues. Trimming stripped 0 bases from V and 5 bases from J, with 11 bases between. Germline CDR1 reads LNHDA; CDR2 reads SQIVND (reference sequence). The CDR3 DNA reads TGTGCCAGTAGTATAGACCGTGAGGGGGATCAGCCCCAGCATTTT. Protein: CASSIDREGDQPQHF.

The chain couples TRBV15 to TRBJ2-3; D remains ambiguous. The CDR3 runs 16 residues. Germline V gives CDR1 LNHNV, CDR2 YYDKDF (reference sequence). V gave up 0 bases and J gave up 3 bases, with 13 bases separating them. The CDR3 spells CATSRDRAGETDTQYF. The CDR3 DNA follows: TGTGCCACCAGCAGAGATAGGGCAGGAGAGACAGATACGCAGTATTTT.

The chain combines TRBV9 with TRBJ2-7; 8 nucleotides match TRBD1. The CDR3 spans 16 residues. Germline V gene data show CDR1 as SGDLS and CDR2 as YYNGEE. J gave up 2 bases and V 5 bases, and 12 bases lay outside the gene matches. In nucleotides, the CDR3 is TGTGCCAGCAGTCAAACAGGACAGGGTTTTACCTACGAGCAGTACTTC. Its translation: CASSQTGQGFTYEQYF.

This clonotype has ten or more counts. The V gene is TRBV20-1, the J gene TRBJ1-1, with D possibly matching TRBD1 (5 bases). In germline, CDR1 is DFQATT, CDR2 SNEGSKA (reference sequence). This CDR3 has 13 amino acids. V lost 1 base and J 3 bases, leaving 9 bases between the germline ends. CDR3 nucleotide sequence: TGCAGTGCTAGAGGTCCGGGGGACACTGAAGCTTTCTTT. Encoded protein: CSARGPGDTEAFF.

This clonotype was found many times. The V gene is TRBV10-3, the J gene TRBJ1-5; tentatively, D is TRBD1 (5 bases). Trimming left V 2 bases short and J 7 bases short, with 12 bases between. The CDR3 runs 14 residues. The germline V gene has CDR1 ENHRY and CDR2 SYGVKD. The CDR3 nucleotides are TGTGCCATCAGTGAGCAGCAGGGAGTCCAGCCCCAGCATTTT. This sequence encodes CAISEQQGVQPQHF.

In its sample, this clonotype ranks as medium-sized. The chain has TRBV30 and TRBJ1-4; D uncertain. The CDR3 is 15 amino acids. CDR1 GTSNPN and CDR2 SVGIG come from the germline V gene (reference sequence). V was shortened by 1 base and J by 4 bases, with 13 bases between the two germline ends. CDR3 nucleotides: TGTGCCTGGAGTGGGTGGGCTCCTCATAATGAAAAACTGTTTTTT. It encodes CAWSGWAPHNEKLFF.

This clonotype was recorded at least ten times. The chain is built from TRBV27 and TRBJ2-5, with 12 bases aligning to TRBD2. The CDR3 contains 16 residues. Germline V gene data show CDR1 as MNHEY and CDR2 as SMNVEV (reference sequence). Germline trimming cut 4 bases from V and 5 bases from J; bases unmatched to any gene: 8. CDR3 coding DNA: TGTGCCAGCAGTTCCCGGACTAGCGGGAAGGGGGAGACCCAGTACTTC. Translating it yields CASSSRTSGKGETQYF.

This clonotype has at least ten counts. This chain connects TRBV15 to TRBJ1-4; the D is unclear. The CDR3 runs to 12 residues. Trimming cost V 0 bases and J 10 bases, with 6 bases left between them. Germline-derived CDR1 and CDR2 are LNHNV and YYDKDF (reference sequence). CDR3 sequence (DNA): TGTGCCACCAGCAGAGATGGAAGAAAACTGTTTTTT. It translates to CATSRDGRKLFF.

This clonotype was detected a few times. The chain couples TRBV7-7 to TRBJ2-5, with D possibly TRBD1 on 6 matching bases. CDR3 size: 13 residues. The germline gives CDR1 SSHAT, CDR2 FNYEAQ (reference sequence). V was clipped by 4 bases and J by 10 bases, with 16 bases between them. The CDR3 DNA reads as TGTGCCAGCAGCTCCGACCGTACAGGGTTCCAGTACTTC. As protein: CASSSDRTGFQYF.

V usage is TRBV29-1 and J usage is TRBJ2-2; unclear D gene. With 2 bases removed from V and 3 bases from J, the gap between germline ends came to 4 bases. This CDR3 contains 12 residues. Germline V gene sequence: CDR1 SQVTM, CDR2 ANQGSEA. CDR3 DNA sequence: TGCAGCGTTGAATGGGACACCGGGGAGCTGTTTTTT. Translated, it gives CSVEWDTGELFF.

By its share, this clonotype is medium-sized. The J gene is TRBJ2-7, the V gene TRBV7-2, with 7 bases matching TRBD1. Germline V gives CDR1 SGHTA, CDR2 FQGNSA. V lost 5 bases to trimming and J lost 5 bases; unmatched junction nucleotides: 12. This CDR3 has 15 residues. This chain's CDR3 is CASSRTRQGSHEQYF. The CDR3 bases are TGTGCCAGCAGCCGAACCCGACAGGGAAGCCACGAGCAGTACTTC.

The V call is TRBV7-8, the J call TRBJ2-7; D uncertain. The V end was cut by 4 bases, the J end by 3 bases, with 7 bases between. Looked up from germline, CDR1 is SGHVS and CDR2 is FQNEAQ. The CDR3 covers 12 residues. CDR3 nucleotides: TGTGCCAGCAGCTCCAGTGTCTACGAGCAGTACTTC. Its protein product is CASSSSVYEQYF.

This clonotype has a count of ten or more. The chain combines TRBV4-1 with TRBJ1-4; D unresolved. CDR1 is MGHRA, CDR2 YSYEKL, per germline. The CDR3 totals 14 residues. Deletions cut 4 bases from V and 6 bases from J, with 12 bases between. This CDR3 is CASSLEDRDEKLFF. Written as DNA, the CDR3 is TGCGCCAGCAGCCTGGAGGATAGGGATGAAAAACTGTTTTTT.

This clonotype has a count of ten or more. V gene TRBV15 combines with J gene TRBJ2-7; 13 nucleotides agree with TRBD2. Germline V gene sequence: CDR1 LNHNV, CDR2 YYDKDF (reference sequence). V shed 1 base and J 2 bases; nucleotides not matched to a gene: 2. The CDR3 has 16 amino acids. CDR3 protein: CATSRGGTSGTYEQYF. The CDR3 coding sequence is TGTGCCACCAGCAGAGGTGGGACTAGCGGGACCTACGAGCAGTACTTC. The full variable domain, with the rest looked up from reference TRBV15 and TRBJ2-7, is DAMVIQNPRYQVTQFGKPVTLSCSQTLNHNVMYWYQQKSSQAPKLLFHYYDKDFNNEADTPDNFQSRRPNTSFCFLDIRSPGLGDTAMYLCATSRGGTSGTYEQYFGPGTRLTVT.

Relative to its sample, this clonotype is medium-sized. For the CDR3, the DNA is TGCAGCGTTGAATACCCCACCCCCGTTAACTATGGCTACACCTTC. This encodes CSVEYPTPVNYGYTF. The genes are TRBV29-1 and TRBJ1-2; D unresolved. From germline, CDR1 is SQVTM and CDR2 ANQGSEA. The V end was cut by 2 bases, the J end by 1 base, with 14 bases between. CDR3 length: 15 amino acids.

This clonotype was detected ten times or more. The J gene is TRBJ2-3, the V gene TRBV7-8; no clear D. Trimming stripped 1 base from V and 6 bases from J, with 11 bases between. The CDR3 contains 14 residues. Germline V gene lookup returns CDR1 SGHVS and CDR2 FQNEAQ. CDR3 sequence: CASSLGVVSDTQYF. DNA of the CDR3: TGTGCCAGCAGCTTAGGGGTCGTATCGGATACGCAGTATTTT.

The chain has TRBV3-1 and TRBJ1-2; D is ambiguous. The CDR3 consists of 15 residues. Germline V gene data show CDR1 as LGHDT and CDR2 as YNNKEL (reference sequence). Trimming removed 1 base at V and 2 bases at J, with 11 bases between. CDR3 region: CASSQGIYANYGYTF. CDR3 DNA: TGTGCCAGCAGCCAAGGCATATACGCGAACTATGGCTACACCTTC. The full variable domain, rest sourced from reference TRBV3-1 and TRBJ1-2, is DTAVSQTPKYLVTQMGNDKSIKCEQNLGHDTMYWYKQDSKKFLKIMFSYNNKELIINETVPNRFSPKSPDKAHLNLHINSLELGDSAVYFCASSQGIYANYGYTFGSGTRLTVV.

This clonotype was detected ten times or more. The V and J genes are TRBV20-1 and TRBJ1-1, with D unresolved. CDR3 length: 14 amino acids. The V end lost 6 bases, the J end lost 0 bases, and 14 bases lay between the germline ends. From germline, CDR1 is DFQATT and CDR2 SNEGSKA (reference sequence). Written as DNA, the CDR3 is TGCAGTGCCAGCCGTGAGGTGCTGAACACTGAAGCTTTCTTT. Translated, it gives CSASREVLNTEAFF.

This clonotype has just a few counts. V usage is TRBV9 and J usage is TRBJ1-5; no definite D call. V dropped 5 bases and J dropped 6 bases, with 12 bases sitting between them. The germline gives CDR1 SGDLS, CDR2 YYNGEE. The CDR3 has 13 residues. CDR3 DNA: TGTGCCAGCAGTGAGGGAGGGCCTCAGCCCCAGCATTTT. Its protein product is CASSEGGPQPQHF.

This clonotype was seen at least ten times. The rearrangement uses TRBV5-5 and TRBJ1-5; possibly TRBD1 for D (6 bases). V gave up 2 bases and J gave up 2 bases, with 11 bases separating them. CDR1 is SGHKS and CDR2 is YYEKEE in the germline V gene (reference sequence). CDR3 length: 15 residues. The chain's CDR3 is CASSFDWTGNQPQHF. DNA for the CDR3: TGTGCCAGCAGCTTCGACTGGACAGGCAATCAGCCCCAGCATTTT.